The TCR beta chain under discussion was sequenced for a study of T cells after yellow fever vaccination. TCRdb reprocessed the 5' RACE reads with MiXCR, giving one entry per CDR3 protein. The table lists a few hundred thousand distinct CDR3 sequences, around 6.5% of them singletons. This clonotype has only a few counts. Germline loops: CDR1 SEHNR, CDR2 FQNEAQ (reference sequence). Germline trimming cut 5 bases from V and 5 bases from J; bases unmatched to any gene: 6. The CDR3 has 16 amino acids. The sample in question was PBMCs, obtained 5 days after the yellow fever booster vaccination. The sequence was collected from a man younger than 45 who received the YFV17D yellow fever vaccine. This chain connects TRBV7-9 to TRBJ2-3; 14 bases match TRBD2. This CDR3 is CASSPPGLAGVDTQYF. The CDR3 nucleotides read TGTGCCAGCAGCCCCCCGGGACTAGCGGGAGTAGATACGCAGTATTTT.